This T cell receptor beta chain was sequenced in a study of blood T cells in healthy people across ages. This clonotype was counted a few times. The germline V and J ends were trimmed by 5 bases and 2 bases, with 13 bases remaining between them. From germline, CDR1 is KGHDR and CDR2 SFDVKD. This CDR3 is 15 amino acids long. It was with a sample-barcoded 5' primer and a J-beta primer mix that a second PCR of roughly 7 to 12 cycles was run. A single record per CDR3 protein comes from TCRdb applying MiXCR to the 5' RACE reads. The sample includes roughly 2 million distinct CDR3 sequences, around half of them seen just once.

The V and J genes are TRBV24-1 and TRBJ2-3; no clear D gene. The receptor was derived from a woman between 35 and 50 years old in good health. The sequencing input was blood. The CDR3 DNA sequence: TGTGCCACCAGTGCTCTGGACGGAAACACAGATACGCAGTATTTT. Protein: CATSALDGNTDTQYF.